The 26 T cell receptor beta chains below were found in one sample sequenced in a study of blood T cells in healthy people across ages (dated by TCRdb to between 2014 and 2017). Receptor libraries were prepared by 5' RACE. Sequencing was carried out with an Illumina HiSeq 2500. A second PCR of roughly 7 to 11 cycles was performed with a sample-barcoded 5' primer and a J-beta primer mix. TCRdb handled the public reads itself, with Q25 trimming in fastp and clone calling in MiXCR, and kept productive beta chains. Rows are combined by CDR3 protein, so each entry shows the most common genes and DNA. This sample lists more than 1,000,000 distinct CDR3 sequences; around 25% were detected once. The ten top clones hold around 0.75% of the sample. In addition, the sample was reused for a study of T cells of mothers and their children.

Sequenced input: blood. Receptor source: a girl aged 2 to 9 in good health.

At least ten counts were recorded for this clonotype. V is TRBV4-2 and J is TRBJ2-3, with unresolved D. The CDR3 has 13 amino acids. Germline values: CDR1 LGHNA, CDR2 YNFKEQ. V gave up 2 bases and J gave up 2 bases, with 5 bases separating them. This chain's CDR3 is CASSQRFTDTQYF. DNA for the CDR3: TGTGCCAGCAGCCAAAGGTTCACAGATACGCAGTATTTT.

This clonotype was seen more than once but under ten times. The chain is built from TRBV20-1 and TRBJ2-7, with 8 bases aligning to TRBD1. Unmatched junction bases numbered 8, after V lost 5 bases and J lost 5 bases. Germline-derived CDR1 and CDR2 are DFQATT and SNEGSKA (reference sequence). The CDR3 runs to 13 residues. The CDR3 DNA follows: TGCAGTGCTCCGCAGGGGGCCTTGAACGAGCAGTACTTC. Residues: CSAPQGALNEQYF.

The chain recombines TRBV5-1 with TRBJ2-1, with 7 bases identical to TRBD2. The CDR3 has 17 residues. Germline-derived CDR1 and CDR2 are SGHRS and YFSETQ. J lost 0 bases, V lost 4 bases, and 10 bases had no gene match. This CDR3 is CASSPLVASGSYNEQFF. In DNA form, the CDR3 reads TGCGCCAGCAGCCCACTGGTGGCTAGCGGCTCCTACAATGAGCAGTTCTTC.

A few counts support this clonotype. The chain uses TRBV28 and TRBJ1-6, with 7 bases identical to TRBD1. The CDR3 spans 17 residues. V lost 4 bases and J lost 0; bases outside the gene matches: 6. Germline V CDR1 and CDR2: MDHEN, SYDVKM. The chain's CDR3 is CASSYGTASSYNSPLHF. CDR3 coding DNA: TGTGCCAGCAGTTATGGGACAGCGAGCTCCTATAATTCACCCCTCCACTTT.

This chain joins TRBV3-1 and TRBJ1-6; D might be TRBD1 (5 bases). Germline V CDR1 and CDR2: LGHDT, YNNKEL (reference sequence). This CDR3 region has 15 residues. The V and J ends lost 2 bases and 10 bases respectively, with 15 bases between them. CDR3 amino acids: CASSQYKGLESPLHF. The CDR3 DNA sequence: TGTGCCAGCAGCCAATATAAGGGGCTGGAGTCACCCCTCCACTTT. Combining the CDR3 with reference TRBV3-1 and TRBJ1-6 gives the whole variable domain DTAVSQTPKYLVTQMGNDKSIKCEQNLGHDTMYWYKQDSKKFLKIMFSYNNKELIINETVPNRFSPKSPDKAHLNLHINSLELGDSAVYFCASSQYKGLESPLHFGNGTRLTVT.

This clonotype was found once. This chain links TRBV20-1 with TRBJ1-5, with 7 bases that match TRBD1. After removal of 0 bases from V and 5 bases from J, the junction contained 7 bases not matched to a gene. There are 15 residues in the CDR3. The germline V gene has CDR1 DFQATT and CDR2 SNEGSKA (reference sequence). The CDR3 reads CSARDFGDSHQPQHF. CDR3 DNA: TGCAGTGCTAGAGATTTCGGGGACAGCCATCAGCCCCAGCATTTT.

The V call is TRBV5-5, the J call TRBJ2-7; 7 bases fit TRBD2. CDR1 SGHKS and CDR2 YYEKEE come from the germline V gene (reference sequence). CDR3 length: 14 amino acids. With 4 bases clipped from V and 6 bases from J, the junction kept 10 bases outside the gene matches. The CDR3 loop is CASSDPGRLGEQYF. The CDR3 DNA reads as TGTGCCAGCAGCGACCCCGGGAGGCTGGGCGAGCAGTACTTC.

There are a few counts of this clonotype. The chain couples TRBV7-2 to TRBJ2-7; D remains unclear. CDR1 SGHTA and CDR2 FQGNSA come from the germline V gene. The CDR3 totals 13 residues. The ends were cut back, 0 bases at V and 2 bases at J, with 5 bases in the middle. CDR3: CASSLAHTYEQYF. DNA of the CDR3: TGTGCCAGCAGCTTAGCCCACACCTACGAGCAGTACTTC.

For this clonotype: One end of the junction fails to match germline, which may point to a read error. The chain recombines TRBV13 with TRBJ1-4, with no clear D. There are 13 residues in the CDR3. CDR1 and CDR2 from the germline V gene are PRHDT and FYEKMQ (reference sequence). The CDR3 DNA reads as TGTGCCAGCAGCTTAGGCCGGGGATCCCCGCCGAATTTT. Its translation: CASSLGRGSPPNF. Filled out from reference TRBV13 and TRBJ1-4, the complete variable domain reads AAGVIQSPRHLIKEKRETATLKCYPIPRHDTVYWYQQGPGQDPQFLISFYEKMQSDKGSIPDRFSAQQFSDYHSELNMSSLELGDSALYFCASSLGRGSPPNFGSGTQLSVL.

This clonotype was observed a few times. The rearrangement joins TRBV4-1 to TRBJ2-7; TRBD2 matches at 9 bases. The germline V gene has CDR1 MGHRA and CDR2 YSYEKL. The CDR3 totals 15 residues. J gave up 3 bases and V 2 bases, and 5 bases lay outside the gene matches. CDR3 nucleotides: TGCGCCAGCAGCCAACCACTAGCGGGCAACTACGAGCAGTACTTC. Residues: CASSQPLAGNYEQYF.

V and J are TRBV29-1 and TRBJ1-1; 8 bases fit TRBD1. The CDR3 sequence is 14 residues long. V lost 6 bases to trimming and J lost 1 base; unmatched junction nucleotides: 7. Germline lookup yields CDR1 SQVTM and CDR2 ANQGSEA. The CDR3 DNA reads as TGCAGCGTCGTAACCGGGACAGGGAACACTGAAGCTTTCTTT. Translated, it gives CSVVTGTGNTEAFF.

J is TRBJ2-3 and V is TRBV9, with TRBD2 as a possible D gene (6 bases). The CDR3 spans 14 residues. Germline assignment: CDR1 SGDLS and CDR2 YYNGEE. Trimming left V 3 bases short and J 2 bases short, with 10 bases between. The CDR3 nucleotides read TGTGCCAGCAGCGGGCGGGGTCTCACAGATACGCAGTATTTT. It is translated as CASSGRGLTDTQYF.

This clonotype was seen a handful of times. The chain carries TRBV15 and TRBJ1-5, with TRBD1 matching 8 bases. CDR1 is LNHNV and CDR2 is YYDKDF in the germline V gene (reference sequence). The CDR3 loop spans 15 amino acids. Unmatched junction bases numbered 5, after V lost 0 bases and J lost 7 bases. The CDR3 is CATSRDQTGEQPQHF. The CDR3 DNA is TGTGCCACCAGCAGAGATCAGACAGGGGAACAGCCCCAGCATTTT.

In its sample, this clonotype was seen once. V gene TRBV15 combines with J gene TRBJ1-5; the D gene is possibly TRBD1 (5 bases). The V end was cut by 0 bases, the J end by 5 bases, with 8 bases between. The V gene's germline CDR1 is LNHNV and CDR2 YYDKDF (reference sequence). This CDR3 region has 14 residues. In DNA, the CDR3 is TGTGCCACCAGCAGAGATATGGGGGATCAGCCCCAGCATTTT. This encodes CATSRDMGDQPQHF.

In this sample, this clonotype turned up many times. The chain combines TRBV4-1 with TRBJ1-6; a weak D match, TRBD1 (6 bases). Trimming shortened V by 0 bases and J by 7 bases, and 13 bases separated the two germline ends. The CDR3 is 16 amino acids. Germline CDR1 reads MGHRA; CDR2 reads YSYEKL. The DNA for the CDR3 is TGCGCCAGCAGCCAAGAGGCGGGGGCAAGAAATTCACCCCTCCACTTT. Encoded protein: CASSQEAGARNSPLHF.

This clonotype has only one observation. The chain links TRBV4-1 to TRBJ2-5; possibly TRBD1 for D (6 bases). Trimming took off 9 bases at V and 1 base at J, with 18 bases between the two ends. The CDR3 runs to 15 residues. The V gene's germline CDR1 is MGHRA and CDR2 YSYEKL. The CDR3 is CASMRTGTIQETQYF. CDR3 nucleotides: TGCGCCAGTATGAGGACCGGGACAATCCAAGAGACCCAGTACTTC.

The chain carries TRBV24-1 and TRBJ2-5; D gene uncertain. The tail of the sequence fits TRBJ2-7 better, so the J call may be wrong. CDR3 size: 11 residues. Germline assignment: CDR1 KGHDR and CDR2 SFDVKD. As DNA, the CDR3 is TGTGCCACCAGTGATAGGGACGAGCAGTACTTC. It specifies CATSDRDEQYF.

In its sample, this clonotype was seen once. The rearrangement uses TRBV20-1 and TRBJ2-5; a possible D gene is TRBD1 (6 bases). Per the germline V gene, CDR1 is DFQATT and CDR2 is SNEGSKA (reference sequence). The ends were cut back, 6 bases at V and 2 bases at J, with 13 bases in the middle. This CDR3 is built from 13 residues. For the CDR3, the DNA is TGCAGTGCGGACCCCGGGACACAAGAGACCCAGTACTTC. As protein: CSADPGTQETQYF.

This chain uses TRBV10-3 with TRBJ2-5, with 7 positions matching TRBD1. The J call may not be correct, given that the DNA end is closer to TRBJ2-7. Germline CDR1 reads ENHRY; CDR2 reads SYGVKD. This CDR3 spans 15 amino acids. CDR3 sequence reads: CAISPGTARQDEQYF. The CDR3, as DNA: TGTGCCATCAGTCCCGGGACAGCCAGACAGGACGAGCAGTACTTC.

J is TRBJ2-7 and V is TRBV7-9; maybe TRBD1 (7 bases). Germline CDR1 SEHNR, CDR2 FQNEAQ (reference sequence). The germline V and J ends were trimmed by 4 bases and 1 base, with 20 bases remaining between them. The CDR3 totals 17 residues. CDR3 sequence: CASSSQGGRGVSYEQYF. The CDR3 nucleotides read TGTGCCAGCAGCTCGCAGGGGGGTAGGGGGGTTTCCTACGAGCAGTACTTC.

The chain links TRBV4-1 to TRBJ1-2; 7 bases agree with TRBD1. There are 15 residues in the CDR3. From germline, CDR1 is MGHRA and CDR2 YSYEKL. J was trimmed by 3 bases and V by 3 bases; bases with no gene match: 7. The CDR3 spells CASSHPTGTDYGYTF. CDR3 DNA sequence: TGCGCCAGCAGCCATCCCACCGGGACAGACTATGGCTACACCTTC.

The chain employs TRBV21-1 and TRBJ2-7; TRBD1 is the table's D call, not checked against the DNA. TRBV21-1 is a pseudogene segment. This CDR3 is 17 amino acids long. The chain's CDR3 is CASSKLRRDNRAYEQYF. The CDR3 region has the DNA TGTGCCAGCAGCAAATTGAGACGGGACAATAGAGCCTACGAGCAGTACTTC.

This clonotype has a handful of counts. The CDR3: CASKSGSLNNEQFF. The DNA for the CDR3 is TGTGCCAGCAAAAGCGGGAGTTTAAACAATGAGCAGTTCTTC. The J gene is TRBJ2-5, the V gene TRBV28, with 8 positions matching TRBD2. The J call may not be correct, given that the DNA end is closer to TRBJ2-1. Germline loops: CDR1 MDHEN, CDR2 SYDVKM. The CDR3 extends over 14 amino acids.

A few counts support this clonotype. The chain has TRBV7-6 and TRBJ2-7; 12 nucleotides align to TRBD1. Germline V gene data show CDR1 as SGHVS and CDR2 as FNYEAQ. This CDR3 region has 14 residues. The V segment lost 5 bases and the J segment 6 bases; nucleotides outside the gene matches: 5. The CDR3 loop is CASSAGQGATEQYF. The CDR3 coding sequence is TGTGCCAGCAGCGCGGGACAGGGGGCAACCGAGCAGTACTTC.

A few counts support this clonotype. The chain recombines TRBV6-1 with TRBJ1-2, with a weak D call TRBD1 (6 bases). This CDR3 is 16 amino acids long. V shed 2 bases and J shed 1 base, with 14 bases lying between them. Per germline, CDR1 MNHNS and CDR2 SASEGT. The CDR3 here is CASSELQGIDNYGYTF. The CDR3 nucleotides read TGTGCCAGCAGTGAATTGCAGGGGATCGATAACTATGGCTACACCTTC.

The V call is TRBV7-2, the J call TRBJ2-4; the D gene is possibly TRBD2 (7 bases). The V gene's germline CDR1 is SGHTA and CDR2 FQGNSA. V shed 1 base and J shed 5 bases, with 12 bases lying between them. The CDR3 is made up of 15 amino acids. The CDR3 coding sequence is TGTGCCAGCAGCTTAGGCGGGGGCCCCCAAAACATTCAGTACTTC. This translates into CASSLGGGPQNIQYF.